The 7 T cell receptor beta chains below all came from one sample that was sequenced in a study of naive and memory T cell subsets. The SP2 primer and nested alpha and beta constant region primers amplified ligated cDNA in four rounds. TCRdb independently ran MiXCR on the 5' RACE reads; one entry per CDR3 protein. The data contain 48,000 or so distinct CDR3 sequences, about 4.8% of them singletons. TCR cDNA received a 3' ligated oligonucleotide that carried a UMI. Every receptor here comes from a female donor in good health.

This clonotype was seen at least ten times. V gene TRBV28 combines with J gene TRBJ2-5, with D perhaps matching TRBD1 or TRBD2 (5 bases each). Trimming took 5 bases from V and 7 from J, leaving 17 bases between them. Looked up from germline, CDR1 is MDHEN and CDR2 is SYDVKM. There are 14 residues in the CDR3. CDR3 loop: CASSELPGPGTQYF. The CDR3 DNA is TGTGCCAGCAGTGAGTTACCGGGACCCGGGACCCAGTACTTC.

This clonotype was picked up many times. As DNA, the CDR3 is TGTGCCAGCAGTTACGGGACAGGAAGCGGGGGTACGCAGTATTTT. Protein: CASSYGTGSGGTQYF. The chain recombines TRBV6-5 with TRBJ2-3; either TRBD1 or TRBD2 may fit D (8 bases each). Germline V CDR1 and CDR2: MNHEY, SVGAGI. This CDR3 has 15 amino acids. Between the trimmed V and J ends, which lost 2 bases and 8 bases, there was a span of 17 bases.

This clonotype was recorded at least ten times. This chain's CDR3 is CSVPTASSYNEQFF. CDR3 DNA: TGCAGCGTTCCGACAGCAAGCTCCTACAATGAGCAGTTCTTC. The chain is built from TRBV29-1 and TRBJ2-1, with a weak D call TRBD1 (5 bases). The CDR3 consists of 14 residues. Per germline, CDR1 SQVTM and CDR2 ANQGSEA. The ends were cut back, 5 bases at V and 0 bases at J, with 11 bases in the middle.

This clonotype was counted ten times or more. CDR3 loop: CASRSPDRGLGQPQHF. In nucleotides, the CDR3 is TGTGCCAGTAGATCCCCTGACAGGGGGCTTGGACAGCCCCAGCATTTT. The chain carries TRBV19 and TRBJ1-5; TRBD1 matches at 10 bases. Losses at the gene ends were 6 bases for V and 7 bases for J; bases not matched to a gene: 12. Germline loops: CDR1 LNHDA, CDR2 SQIVND (reference sequence). This CDR3 is 16 amino acids long.

This clonotype has ten or more counts. The chain employs TRBV6-5 and TRBJ2-3; TRBD2 might be the D (6 bases). The germline gives CDR1 MNHEY, CDR2 SVGAGI. The CDR3 is 16 amino acids. V lost 0 bases and J 6 bases, leaving 16 bases between the germline ends. CDR3 sequence: CASSYSPEGLVDTQYF. CDR3 DNA sequence: TGTGCCAGCAGTTACTCGCCGGAGGGCCTGGTGGATACGCAGTATTTT.

This clonotype was seen many times. The V gene is TRBV29-1, the J gene TRBJ2-3, with D perhaps being TRBD1 or TRBD2 (5 bases each). Trimming removed 2 bases from V and 1 base from J, with 16 bases in between. Germline V gene lookup returns CDR1 SQVTM and CDR2 ANQGSEA. There are 16 residues in the CDR3. CDR3 in DNA: TGCAGCGTTGAACAGATAGGGGCCGGGGGCACAGATACGCAGTATTTT. Translated: CSVEQIGAGGTDTQYF.

Ten or more counts support this clonotype. The chain employs TRBV20-1 and TRBJ1-5; D gene uncertain. Germline CDR1 and CDR2: DFQATT and SNEGSKA (reference sequence). V was clipped by 3 bases and J by 4 bases, with 7 bases between them. The CDR3 sequence is 12 residues long. The CDR3 bases are TGCAGTGCTAGTTCGGGGAATCAGCCCCAGCATTTT. This translates into CSASSGNQPQHF.